This entry is about one TCR beta chain. The data were taken from a study of blood T cell repertoires in COVID-19. Study at large: The analysed material was cDNA or gDNA that came from T cells, B-cell-depleted T cells, or PBMCs.

Authors' methods: The authors estimated nucleated cell counts from reference gene primer amplification. Profiling relied on immunoSEQ multiplex PCR, and the TCRdb table lists in-frame clones only, not all of them. The DNA gave D and trimming, while V, J and clone size come from that table. Here the sample spans about 230,000 clones, 85% to 90% being singletons. Followed over time, Seattle patients had been enrolled while infection was active. Germline CDR1 and CDR2: GTSNPN and SVGIG (reference sequence). The CDR3 covers 12 residues. V lost 3 bases to trimming and J lost 4 bases, with 7 bases between them.

This chain connects TRBV30 to TRBJ2-1; D remains unclear. This receptor was taken from a man aged 50 to 60 with COVID-19, enrolled during active disease. Sequencing was carried out using peripheral blood. The CDR3 DNA follows: TGTGCCTGGAGCAGGCAGTACAATGAGCAGTTCTTC. Encoded protein: CAWSRQYNEQFF.